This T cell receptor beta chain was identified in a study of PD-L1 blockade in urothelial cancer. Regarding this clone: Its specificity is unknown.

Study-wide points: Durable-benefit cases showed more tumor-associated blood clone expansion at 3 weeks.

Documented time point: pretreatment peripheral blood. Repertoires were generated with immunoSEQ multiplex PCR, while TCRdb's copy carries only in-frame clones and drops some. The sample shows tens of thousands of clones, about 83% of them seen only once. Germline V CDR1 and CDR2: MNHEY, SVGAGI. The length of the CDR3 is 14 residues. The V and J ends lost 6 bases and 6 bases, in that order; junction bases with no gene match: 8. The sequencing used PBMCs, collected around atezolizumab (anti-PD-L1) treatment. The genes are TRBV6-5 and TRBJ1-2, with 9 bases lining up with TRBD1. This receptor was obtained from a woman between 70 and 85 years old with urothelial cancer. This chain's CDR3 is CASSRTGVIDGYTF. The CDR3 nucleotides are TGTGCCAGCAGCCGGACAGGGGTAATCGATGGCTACACCTTC.